Following are 25 T cell receptor beta chains from one sample sequenced in a study of Graves' ophthalmopathy and Graves' hyperthyroidism. Amplification of TCR beta CDR3 regions used RNA transcripts. The library came from an HTBI-primed first-round RT-PCR and a second-round multiplex PCR. In TCRdb, the multiplex PCR reads were re-called with MiXCR into one record per CDR3 protein. This sample has 200,000 to 250,000 distinct CDR3 sequences, with 20% to 25% found just once. The material sequenced was peripheral blood. The receptors here all came from a woman in her forties or fifties with Graves' ophthalmopathy.

This clonotype was found many times. The rearrangement joins TRBV3-1 to TRBJ2-5; D unresolved. CDR3 length: 15 amino acids. V was pared by 0 bases and J by 0 bases, with 8 bases between. Germline V CDR1 and CDR2: LGHDT, YNNKEL (reference sequence). Here the CDR3 DNA reads TGTGCCAGCAGCCAAGACGTCGGACACCAAGAGACCCAGTACTTC. Its protein product is CASSQDVGHQETQYF.

This clonotype was observed many times. The rearrangement joins TRBV12-3 or TRBV12-4 to TRBJ1-5; 7 bases are a match to TRBD1. V was pared by 6 bases and J by 3 bases, with 5 bases of the junction left unmatched. The length of the CDR3 is 14 residues. CDR3 sequence: CASSRQGNNQPQHF. CDR3 sequence (DNA): TGTGCCAGCAGCCGACAGGGAAACAATCAGCCCCAGCATTTT.

Ten or more counts support this clonotype. This chain links TRBV5-1 with TRBJ2-7; 9 nucleotides line up with TRBD2. There are 14 residues in the CDR3. V shed 2 bases, J shed 3 bases, and the junction held 3 bases outside the gene matches. Per germline, CDR1 SGHRS and CDR2 YFSETQ. DNA of the CDR3: TGCGCCAGCAGCTTTAGCGGGAGTAACTACGAGCAGTACTTC. This codes for CASSFSGSNYEQYF. Using reference TRBV5-1 and TRBJ2-7 for the parts outside the CDR3, the full variable domain is KAGVTQTPRYLIKTRGQQVTLSCSPISGHRSVSWYQQTPGQGLQFLFEYFSETQRNKGNFPGRFSGRQFSNSRSEMNVSTLELGDSALYLCASSFSGSNYEQYFGPGTRLTVT.

This clonotype was detected ten times or more. A read error may be the cause here, since a much bigger clone is one base away. This sequence joins TRBV6-5 and TRBJ2-7; TRBD2 might be the D (5 bases). This CDR3 has 13 residues. CDR1 is MNHEY, CDR2 SVGAGI, per germline. This CDR3 is CAGSSPGMYEQYF. Written as DNA, the CDR3 is TGTGCCGGCAGTTCACCGGGAATGTACGAGCAGTACTTC.

This clonotype came up many times. The chain is built from TRBV12-3 or TRBV12-4 and TRBJ1-2; D gene unclear. This CDR3 comprises 11 residues. The germline V and J ends were trimmed by 8 bases and 1 base, with 5 bases remaining between them. The chain's CDR3 is CASGINYGYTF. The CDR3 bases are TGTGCCAGCGGGATTAACTATGGCTACACCTTC.

Many counts were recorded for this clonotype. A much larger clone sits a single nucleotide away, making a read error possible. The chain's CDR3 is CASSFTDWNYVQYF. The DNA of the CDR3 is TGTGCCAGCAGTTTCACGGACTGGAACTACGTGCAGTACTTC. The chain uses TRBV6-5 and TRBJ2-7; possibly TRBD2 for D (5 bases). Germline lookup yields CDR1 MNHEY and CDR2 SVGAGI. This CDR3 contains 14 residues.

The CDR3 spells CASSELWGSHEQYF. The CDR3 nucleotides are TGTGCCAGCAGTGAGCTTTGGGGGTCCCACGAGCAGTACTTC. The chain combines TRBV6-1 with TRBJ2-7; TRBD1 or TRBD2 may be the D gene (5 bases each). Trimming took off 3 bases at V and 5 bases at J, with 14 bases between the two ends. From germline, CDR1 is MNHNS and CDR2 SASEGT. The CDR3 consists of 14 residues.

This clonotype showed up just a few times. This sequence joins TRBV5-1 and TRBJ2-2; D is ambiguous. This CDR3 is 12 amino acids long. V was clipped by 6 bases and J by 7 bases, with 10 bases between them. Germline assignment: CDR1 SGHRS and CDR2 YFSETQ. In nucleotides, the CDR3 is TGCGCCAGCACCCCGGGTAGCGGGGAGCTGTTTTTT. Encoded protein: CASTPGSGELFF.

The table lists this clonotype with many counts. V is TRBV27 and J is TRBJ1-2, with TRBD1 identical over 8 bases. Germline assignment: CDR1 MNHEY and CDR2 SMNVEV (reference sequence). This CDR3 has 14 residues. V was clipped by 5 bases and J by 3 bases; unmatched bases: 5. CDR3 region: CASSQDRDYYGYTF. The CDR3, as DNA: TGTGCCAGCAGTCAGGACAGGGACTACTATGGCTACACCTTC.

This clonotype has a count of ten or more. The rearrangement joins TRBV20-1 to TRBJ1-5; D is unresolved. Germline CDR1 and CDR2: DFQATT and SNEGSKA (reference sequence). The CDR3 has 12 residues. Deletions cut 6 bases from V and 5 bases from J, with 11 bases between. The CDR3 sequence: CSAVTTDQPQHF. The CDR3 bases are TGCAGTGCGGTCACTACGGATCAGCCCCAGCATTTT.

This clonotype was recorded at least ten times. This chain links TRBV20-1 with TRBJ1-1; perhaps TRBD1 as D (5 bases). This CDR3 region has 15 residues. Germline V gene sequence: CDR1 DFQATT, CDR2 SNEGSKA (reference sequence). With 5 bases removed from V and 0 bases from J, the gap between germline ends came to 16 bases. The DNA of the CDR3 is TGCAGTGCTTCTTACACAGGAGTCATGAACACTGAAGCTTTCTTT. Its protein is CSASYTGVMNTEAFF.

At least ten counts were recorded for this clonotype. The chain couples TRBV5-1 to TRBJ1-5, with D uncertain. Trimming cost V 0 bases and J 6 bases, with 7 bases left between them. The CDR3 covers 13 residues. Germline values: CDR1 SGHRS, CDR2 YFSETQ. The CDR3 sequence: CASSLDGGQPQHF. The CDR3 DNA follows: TGCGCCAGCAGCTTGGACGGTGGTCAGCCCCAGCATTTT.

This clonotype was seen ten or more times. The junction departs from germline at one end; a sequencing error may be responsible. The CDR3 region has the DNA TGTGCCAGCAGTAGGGGACAGGGGGCGGGGAATTCGCCCCTCCACTTT. Translated: CASSRGQGAGNSPLHF. This chain connects TRBV6-1 to TRBJ1-6, with TRBD1 matching over 12 bases. CDR1 and CDR2 from the germline V gene are MNHNS and SASEGT. The CDR3 has 16 residues.

This clonotype was seen only a few times. The chain couples TRBV10-3 to TRBJ1-2; no clear D gene. V was pared by 8 bases and J by 4 bases, with 17 bases between. Germline CDR1 reads ENHRY; CDR2 reads SYGVKD. The CDR3 spans 14 residues. Here the CDR3 DNA reads TGTGCCATCGCGAGGGTAGGGAATAGCTATGGCTACACCTTC. Amino acid sequence: CAIARVGNSYGYTF.

There are many counts of this clonotype. The chain links TRBV11-2 to TRBJ1-2; 8 nucleotides agree with TRBD1. The germline V gene encodes CDR1 SGHAT and CDR2 FQNNGV. The CDR3 consists of 19 residues. J lost 0 bases, V lost 1 base, and 13 bases had no gene match. The CDR3 coding sequence is TGTGCCAGCAGCTTAGTTACCGGGACAGGAGTTGGAGCTAACTATGGCTACACCTTC. Amino acid sequence: CASSLVTGTGVGANYGYTF.

The genes are TRBV15 and TRBJ2-5; the match to TRBD2 covers 9 bases. Germline V CDR1 and CDR2: LNHNV, YYDKDF (reference sequence). The CDR3 covers 15 residues. V lost 4 bases, J lost 3 bases, and 6 bases stayed unmatched. Here the CDR3 reads CATSKTGLAEETQYF. The CDR3 nucleotides read TGTGCCACCAGCAAGACGGGACTAGCCGAAGAGACCCAGTACTTC.

The chain has TRBV28 and TRBJ2-5, with 7 bases identical to TRBD2. This CDR3 contains 13 residues. From germline, CDR1 is MDHEN and CDR2 SYDVKM. After removal of 6 bases from V and 3 bases from J, the junction contained 4 bases not matched to a gene. The CDR3 bases are TGTGCCAGCAGAGCGAGCGGGAAAGAGACCCAGTACTTC. Translated, it gives CASRASGKETQYF. Variable domain in full (rest from reference TRBV28 and TRBJ2-5): DVKVTQSSRYLVKRTGEKVFLECVQDMDHENMFWYRQDPGLGLRLIYFSYDVKMKEKGDIPEGYSVSREKKERFSLILESASTNQTSMYLCASRASGKETQYFGPGTRLLVL.

V is TRBV27 and J is TRBJ1-5; D gene uncertain. The length of the CDR3 is 13 residues. Between the trimmed V and J ends, which lost 8 bases and 7 bases, there was a span of 15 bases. The V gene's germline CDR1 is MNHEY and CDR2 SMNVEV (reference sequence). The CDR3 DNA is TGTGCCAGCGCATTCACGGGTATCCAGCCCCAGCATTTT. Translation gives CASAFTGIQPQHF.

This clonotype was observed many times. This chain connects TRBV28 to TRBJ2-7, with 9 bases matching TRBD2. V dropped 3 bases and J dropped 4; count of bases not matched to a gene: 4. Germline assignment: CDR1 MDHEN and CDR2 SYDVKM. The CDR3 length is 14 residues. The chain's CDR3 is CASSFTREGYEQYF. CDR3 DNA sequence: TGTGCCAGCAGTTTCACGCGGGAGGGTTACGAGCAGTACTTC.

V is TRBV30 and J is TRBJ1-2, with D tentatively TRBD1 (5 bases). V shed 1 base and J shed 8 bases, with 14 bases lying between them. The CDR3 consists of 13 residues. Per the germline V gene, CDR1 is GTSNPN and CDR2 is SVGIG (reference sequence). CDR3: CAWSGGRTGGYTF. CDR3 bases: TGTGCCTGGAGTGGGGGACGGACCGGAGGCTACACCTTC.

This clonotype was counted many times. The chain carries TRBV30 and TRBJ2-5; the D call may be TRBD1 or TRBD2 (6 bases each). With 4 bases removed from V and 0 bases from J, the gap between germline ends came to 15 bases. The germline V gene encodes CDR1 GTSNPN and CDR2 SVGIG (reference sequence). CDR3 length: 15 amino acids. Here the CDR3 DNA reads TGTGCCTGGAATCCGGGGGCAGCGTACCAAGAGACCCAGTACTTC. It is translated as CAWNPGAAYQETQYF.

There are many counts of this clonotype. The DNA for the CDR3 is TGTGCCAGCAGTTTAAGGGACAGGGGCTACACCTTC. It translates to CASSLRDRGYTF. The genes are TRBV28 and TRBJ1-2; 8 nucleotides agree with TRBD1. CDR1 is MDHEN, CDR2 SYDVKM, per germline. J was trimmed by 8 bases and V by 2 bases; bases with no gene match: 1. This CDR3 is 12 amino acids long.

There are many counts of this clonotype. The V call is TRBV2, the J call TRBJ1-1; 9 bases match TRBD1. Germline trimming cut 8 bases from V and 0 bases from J; bases unmatched to any gene: 1. CDR1 and CDR2 (germline): SNHLY, FYNNEI. CDR3 length equals 13 residues. CDR3 in DNA: TGTGCCAGCCGGGACAGGGTGAACACTGAAGCTTTCTTT. This sequence encodes CASRDRVNTEAFF.

At least ten counts were recorded for this clonotype. This sequence joins TRBV5-1 and TRBJ2-5, with a possible D match to TRBD2 (6 bases). The CDR3 consists of 14 residues. From germline, CDR1 is SGHRS and CDR2 YFSETQ. Trimming removed 0 bases at V and 6 bases at J, with 12 bases between. The CDR3 DNA sequence: TGCGCCAGCAGCTTGGGCGGGGCAGGGAAGACCCAGTACTTC. Amino acid sequence: CASSLGGAGKTQYF.

This clonotype was picked up many times. The chain is built from TRBV20-1 and TRBJ2-7; TRBD2 agrees at 12 bases. In germline, CDR1 is DFQATT, CDR2 SNEGSKA (reference sequence). V dropped 3 bases and J dropped 0; count of bases not matched to a gene: 0. This CDR3 is built from 14 residues. This CDR3 reads CSARTSGSSYEQYF. The CDR3 bases are TGCAGTGCTAGGACTAGCGGGAGCTCCTACGAGCAGTACTTC.